This entry concerns a single T cell receptor (beta chain). Its antigen is still unknown. There are 13 residues in the CDR3. Germline lookup yields CDR1 SNHLY and CDR2 FYNNEI. V gave up 8 bases and J gave up 0 bases, with 8 bases separating them. This record belongs to a study of cytomegalovirus exposure and HLA in healthy donors. Study-level points and caveats: As was reported, the classifier diagnosed cytomegalovirus status with high specificity and sensitivity. Most observed TCR sequences were rare, whereas some public TCRs were detected in many donors.

Only in-frame clones appear in the TCRdb table, and some are missing; sequencing was by immunoSEQ multiplex PCR. The sample has over 110,000 clones, 70% to 90% seen once. Sequenced sample: PBMCs. V usage is TRBV2 and J usage is TRBJ2-1; D unresolved. This TCR was sampled from a man younger than 35 in good health and CMV-seropositive. CDR3 in amino acids: CASSTSSYNEQFF. CDR3 in DNA: TGTGCCAGCTCCACGAGCTCCTACAATGAGCAGTTCTTC.